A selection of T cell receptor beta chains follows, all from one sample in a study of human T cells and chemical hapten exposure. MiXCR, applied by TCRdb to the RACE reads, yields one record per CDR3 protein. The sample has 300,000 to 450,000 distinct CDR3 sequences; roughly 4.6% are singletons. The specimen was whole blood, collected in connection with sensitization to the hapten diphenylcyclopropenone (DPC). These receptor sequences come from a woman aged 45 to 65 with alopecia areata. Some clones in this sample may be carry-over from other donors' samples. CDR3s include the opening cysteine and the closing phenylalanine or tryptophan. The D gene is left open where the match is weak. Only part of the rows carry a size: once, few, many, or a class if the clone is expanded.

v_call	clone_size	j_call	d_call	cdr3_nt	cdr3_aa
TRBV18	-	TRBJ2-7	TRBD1	TGTGCCAGCTCACCTGACAGGGGAAGGGACGAGCAGTACTTC	CASSPDRGRDEQYF
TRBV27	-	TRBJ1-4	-	TGTGCCAGCAAGCTAGAGACTAATGAAAAACTGTTTTTT	CASKLETNEKLFF
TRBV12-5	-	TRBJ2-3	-	TGTGCTAGTGGTGCCGGGCTCCAATTCACAGATACGCAGTATTTT	CASGAGLQFTDTQYF
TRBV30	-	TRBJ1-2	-	TGTGCCTGGAGTACTATAAGGGCAAACTATGGCTACACCTTC	CAWSTIRANYGYTF
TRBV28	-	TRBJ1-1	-	TGTGCACTCAGGGGCCCGAACACTGAAGCTTTCTTT	CALRGPNTEAFF
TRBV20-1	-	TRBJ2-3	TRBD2	TGCAGTGCCCCTAACGGGCGGGAGGGAACAGATACGCAGTATTTT	CSAPNGREGTDTQYF
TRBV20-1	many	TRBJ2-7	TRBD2	TGCAGTGCAAACCCTCCAGCGGGAGGGGTCAACGAGCAGTACTTC	CSANPPAGGVNEQYF
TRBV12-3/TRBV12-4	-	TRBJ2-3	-	TGTGCCAGCAGTCTTGGACTCCATAGCACAGATACGCAGTATTTT	CASSLGLHSTDTQYF
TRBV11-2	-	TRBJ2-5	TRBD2	TGTGCCAGCAGCTTAGGTAGCGGGAGGGCCCGAGAGACCCAGTACTTC	CASSLGSGRARETQYF
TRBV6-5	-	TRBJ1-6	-	TGTGCCAGCAGTTACTCGAGGGGGACCAGCTCCTATAATTCACCCCTCCACTTT	CASSYSRGTSSYNSPLHF
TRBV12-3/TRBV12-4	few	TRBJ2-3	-	TGTGCCAGCACCCGCCCGGGTCTAGTGGATACGCAGTATTTT	CASTRPGLVDTQYF
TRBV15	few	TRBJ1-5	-	TGTGCCACCAGCCCAGACCCCAGCCAGCCCCAGCATTTT	CATSPDPSQPQHF
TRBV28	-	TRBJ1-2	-	TGTGCCACCTTAGACCGGGATGGCTACACCTTC	CATLDRDGYTF
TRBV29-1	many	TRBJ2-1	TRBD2	TGCAGCGTTAAGGGGACTAGCGGGCCCTCCTACAATGAGCAGTTCTTC	CSVKGTSGPSYNEQFF
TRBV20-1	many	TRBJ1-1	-	TGCAGTGCTAGAGATTGGGGGCAGGGGACATTCACTGAAGCTTTCTTT	CSARDWGQGTFTEAFF
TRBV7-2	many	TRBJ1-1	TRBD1	TGTGCCAGCAGCATTTCGACAGGGATCATGAACACTGAAGCTTTCTTT	CASSISTGIMNTEAFF
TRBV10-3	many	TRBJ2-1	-	TGTGCCATCAGTGAGTTGAGCTTTGGGTGGTTCTTC	CAISELSFGWFF
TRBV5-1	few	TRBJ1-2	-	TGCGCCAGCAGCTTGCAACGTGGCCCGAGTAGAGGAGGCTACACCTTC	CASSLQRGPSRGGYTF
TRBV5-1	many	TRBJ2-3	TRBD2	TGCGCCAGCAGCTTGGGAACTAGCGCAGATACGCAGTATTTT	CASSLGTSADTQYF
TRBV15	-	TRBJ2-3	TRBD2	TGTGCCACCAGCAGAGCCGTCACTAGCGAGGTGACAGATACGCAGTATTTT	CATSRAVTSEVTDTQYF
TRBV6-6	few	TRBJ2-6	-	TGTGCCAGCAGTTACGAGGGGAACTCTGGGGCCAACGTCCTGACTTTC	CASSYEGNSGANVLTF
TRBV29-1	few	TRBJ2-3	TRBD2	TGCAGCGTTTTCCTAGCGGGGGATACGCAGTATTTT	CSVFLAGDTQYF
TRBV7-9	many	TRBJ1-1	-	TGTGCCAGCAGCTTAGAGGGGGGCGCGGGCACTGAAGCTTTCTTT	CASSLEGGAGTEAFF
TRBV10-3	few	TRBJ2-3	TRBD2	TGTGCCATCAGTGCCCCCCCGGGACTAGCGGGGGCTAGCACAGATACGCAGTATTTT	CAISAPPGLAGASTDTQYF
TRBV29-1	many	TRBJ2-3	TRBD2	TGCAGCGCTTTAGCGGGAGACGCAGATACGCAGTATTTT	CSALAGDADTQYF
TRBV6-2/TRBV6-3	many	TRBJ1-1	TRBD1	TGTGCCAGCAGTCTCATATCGTCAGGACAGGGGAGCACTGAAGCTTTCTTT	CASSLISSGQGSTEAFF
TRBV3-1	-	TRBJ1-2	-	TGTGCCAGCAGCCTGGACACCGCACAATATGGCTACACCTTC	CASSLDTAQYGYTF
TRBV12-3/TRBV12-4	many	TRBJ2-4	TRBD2	TGTGCCAGCAGTGAGGTCGGGGGGAGCAAAAACATTCAGTACTTC	CASSEVGGSKNIQYF
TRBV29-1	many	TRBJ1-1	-	TGCAGCGCTGGGGGGTCCATGAACACTGAAGCTTTCTTT	CSAGGSMNTEAFF
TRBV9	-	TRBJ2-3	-	TGTGCCAGCAGCGTAGTCGGGGTTCTCACAGATACGCAGTATTTT	CASSVVGVLTDTQYF
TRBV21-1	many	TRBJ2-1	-	TGTGCCAGCAGCAAATATAGAAGGCGGACAGTCTACAATGAGCAGTTCTTC	CASSKYRRRTVYNEQFF
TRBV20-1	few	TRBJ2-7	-	TGCAGTGCTCACCCGGGGAGGGGGCACGAGCAGTACTTC	CSAHPGRGHEQYF
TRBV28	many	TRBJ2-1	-	TGTGCCAGCAGTTACCCTCTCTCGACTAGAGTAGACGAGCAGTTCTTC	CASSYPLSTRVDEQFF
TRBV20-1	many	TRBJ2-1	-	TGCAGCGCAAACCACCCCACTAGCCCCTACTACAATGAGCAGTTCTTC	CSANHPTSPYYNEQFF
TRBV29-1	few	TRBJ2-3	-	TGCAGCGTTGAAGAACACTTGGAGCAGTATTTT	CSVEEHLEQYF
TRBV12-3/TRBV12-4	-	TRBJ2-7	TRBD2	TGTGCCAGCAGTACGGGACTAGCGGGAAGCGAGCAGTACTTC	CASSTGLAGSEQYF
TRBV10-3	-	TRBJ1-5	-	TGTGCCATCAGTGGGATGGCGGATAGCAATCAGCCCCAGCATTTT	CAISGMADSNQPQHF
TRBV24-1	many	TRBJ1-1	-	TGTGCCACCAGTGATTCACACAGGTCGGCTTTCTTT	CATSDSHRSAFF
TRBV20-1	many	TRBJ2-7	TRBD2	TGCAGTGCCCTGCCCCCCGACGGGGGGGGAAAGGCTAGCGGCTCCTACGAGCAGTACTTC	CSALPPDGGGKASGSYEQYF
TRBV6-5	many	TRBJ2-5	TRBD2	TGTGCCAGCAGACGAACGGGGGGGCGAGAGACCCAGTACTTC	CASRRTGGRETQYF
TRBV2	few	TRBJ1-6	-	TGTGCCAGCAGTCGCGGACGCTGGGATAATTCACCCCTCCACTTT	CASSRGRWDNSPLHF
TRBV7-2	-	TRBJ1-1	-	TGTGCCAGCAGCTTGCGGACGAACACTGAAGCTTTCTTT	CASSLRTNTEAFF
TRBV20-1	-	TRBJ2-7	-	TGCAGTGCCACGGGCCCGGGCTGGCAGTACTTC	CSATGPGWQYF
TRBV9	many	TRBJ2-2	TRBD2	TGTGCCAGCAGCGTACTAGCGGCGAACACCGGGGAGCTGTTTTTT	CASSVLAANTGELFF
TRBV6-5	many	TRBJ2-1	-	TGTGCCAGCAGTCGAACGGGGGGCGTCTACAATGAGCAGTTCTTC	CASSRTGGVYNEQFF
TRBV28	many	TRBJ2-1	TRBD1	TGTGCCAGCAGTGCTCGTACAGGGGGCTTTTACAATGAGCAGTTCTTC	CASSARTGGFYNEQFF
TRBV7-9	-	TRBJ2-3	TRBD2	TGTGCCAGCAGCCCCCGGAGCGGGGGGGGCAAGGATACGCAGTATTTT	CASSPRSGGGKDTQYF